Listed below are T cell receptor beta chains from one sample, sequenced in a study of human T cells and chemical hapten exposure. Using its own MiXCR run on the RACE reads, TCRdb lists one record per CDR3 protein. In the table there are about 77,000 distinct CDR3 sequences, about 8.6% of which are singletons. Sequenced input: whole blood. The receptors stem from a female donor in good health. Some clones in this sample may be carry-over from other donors' samples. CDR3s include the opening cysteine and the closing phenylalanine or tryptophan. D genes are given only for firm matches. Some rows have no size entry. The others give once, few or many, or a class for an expanded clone.

>TRBV3-1|TRBD1|TRBJ2-6|many
TGTGCCAGCAGTCCGGGACAGGGGGTTGGTGGGGCCAACGTCCTGACTTTC
CASSPGQGVGGANVLTF
>TRBV6-5|.|TRBJ2-7|.
TGTGCCAGCAGCCTACCCGGCGGTTACGAGCAGTACTTC
CASSLPGGYEQYF
>TRBV7-8|.|TRBJ1-1|many
TGTGCCAGCAGCATAGGCAAAATGACCTTTTTCTTT
CASSIGKMTFFF
>TRBV9|TRBD2|TRBJ2-3|few
TGTGCCAGCAGCGACACGACTAGCGGGGCGACCACAGATACGCAGTATTTT
CASSDTTSGATTDTQYF
>TRBV7-9|.|TRBJ1-4|few
TGTGCCAGCAGGCCGACAGCAGCAACTAATGAAAAACTGTTTTTT
CASRPTAATNEKLFF
>TRBV12-3/TRBV12-4|.|TRBJ1-2|.
TGTGCCAGCGGGCATCCACAGGAGTTC
CASGHPQEF
>TRBV7-2|.|TRBJ1-5|few
TGTGCCAGCAGCTTAGTAGGGGGTAGCAATCAGCCCCAGCATTTT
CASSLVGGSNQPQHF
>TRBV10-3|TRBD1|TRBJ1-2|many
TGTGCCATCGGGACAGGGGCCTTCTGGGGCTACACCTTC
CAIGTGAFWGYTF
>TRBV14|.|TRBJ1-2|.
TGTGCCAGCAGCCAAGGACAGGTCGCCTATGGCTACACCTTC
CASSQGQVAYGYTF
>TRBV5-1|.|TRBJ2-3|many
TGCGCCAGCAGTCAAAACCGGCCAGGCACAGATACGCAGTATTTT
CASSQNRPGTDTQYF
>TRBV19|TRBD1|TRBJ2-3|.
TGTGCCAGTAGGACCGGGACAGCTAGCACAGATACGCAGTATTTT
CASRTGTASTDTQYF
>TRBV5-4|.|TRBJ1-1|.
TGTGCCAGCAGCTTTCCGGGGACAAACACTGAAGCTTTCTTT
CASSFPGTNTEAFF
>TRBV29-1|TRBD1|TRBJ1-2|.
TGCAGCGTTGAAATGACAGGGGTCTATGGCTACACCTTC
CSVEMTGVYGYTF
>TRBV28|TRBD2|TRBJ2-4|few
TGTGCCAGCAGTTTACCCGGGGGGGCCAAAAACATTCAGTACTTC
CASSLPGGAKNIQYF
>TRBV14|.|TRBJ1-2|many
TGTGCCAGCAGCCCGAACCCAGGAGGCTACACCTTC
CASSPNPGGYTF
>TRBV6-5|.|TRBJ2-7|many
TGTGCCAGCAGTTACAGGGCGGCCCACGAGCAGTACTTC
CASSYRAAHEQYF
>TRBV7-6|.|TRBJ1-1|many
TGTGCCAGCAGCTTACTCCTCCGGCAAATGAACACTGAAGCTTTCTTT
CASSLLLRQMNTEAFF